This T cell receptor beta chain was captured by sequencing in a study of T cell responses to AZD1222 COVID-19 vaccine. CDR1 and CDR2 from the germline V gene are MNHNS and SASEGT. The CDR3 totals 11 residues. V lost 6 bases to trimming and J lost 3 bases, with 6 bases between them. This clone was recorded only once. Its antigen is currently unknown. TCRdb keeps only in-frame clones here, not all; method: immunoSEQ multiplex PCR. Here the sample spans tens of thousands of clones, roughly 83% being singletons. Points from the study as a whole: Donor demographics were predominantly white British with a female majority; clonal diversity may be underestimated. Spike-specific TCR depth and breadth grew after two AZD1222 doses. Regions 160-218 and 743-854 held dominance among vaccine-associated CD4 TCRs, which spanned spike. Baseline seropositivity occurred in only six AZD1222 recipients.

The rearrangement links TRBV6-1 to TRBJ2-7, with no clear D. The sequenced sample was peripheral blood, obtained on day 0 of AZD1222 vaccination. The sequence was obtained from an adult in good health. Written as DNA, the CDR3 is TGTGCCAGCAGCTCGCTCTACGAGCAGTACTTC. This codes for CASSSLYEQYF.